This paragraph reports one TCR beta chain. RNA was isolated and reverse transcribed to cDNA, the sequencing template. Generated by immunoSEQ multiplex PCR, the TCRdb table keeps only in-frame clones and is missing some. This table has fewer than 150,000 clones, 50% to 60% appearing once. Lesional scalp punch biopsies and peripheral blood were collected from alopecia areata patients. From germline, CDR1 is SGHRS and CDR2 YFSETQ. The V segment lost 1 base and the J segment 3 bases; nucleotides outside the gene matches: 9. This CDR3 has 18 residues. The data originate from a study of CD8+ T cells in alopecia areata. Across the study: The study gave tofacitinib for 6 to 18 months, then 6 months off drug.

The sequences come from CD4+ T cells sorted from blood, collected at week 0. The source is a human donor with alopecia areata. The gene calls are TRBV5-1 and TRBJ2-2; 10 bases fit TRBD2. This chain's CDR3 is CASSLLSGGAFDTGELFF. CDR3 in DNA: TGCGCCAGCAGCTTGCTCAGCGGGGGGGCCTTCGACACCGGGGAGCTGTTTTTT.